The source of this T cell receptor beta chain is a study of cytomegalovirus exposure and HLA in healthy donors. Every donor was a healthy person donating bone marrow. The PCR had 60 Vbeta and 13 Jbeta primers. Sequenced by immunoSEQ multiplex PCR; TCRdb stores in-frame clones only, minus some. The sample records about 190,000 clones, 81% being singletons. Study observations and caveats: Later work found that TCR association rates differed between HLA loci; DRB1 had the most and HLA-C the fewest. In a later analysis, an Asian-associated ancestry cluster reportedly showed fewer N-insertions than the approximately 700-donor mean. Sequences of the TCR beta chain were said to predict the HLA-A and HLA-B alleles of most subjects accurately.

As regards this clone: Antigen: not known.

The CDR3 has 18 residues. Germline values: CDR1 SGHVS, CDR2 FQNEAQ. V was pared by 4 bases and J by 4 bases, with 14 bases of the junction left unmatched. The TCR was taken from a man between 45 and 60 years old in good health and CMV-seronegative. The chain uses TRBV7-8 and TRBJ1-5, with 9 bases aligning to TRBD1. The sequenced sample consisted of PBMCs. The CDR3 is CASSSRYIQGAGNQPQHF. DNA for the CDR3: TGTGCCAGCAGCTCCCGCTACATACAGGGGGCAGGTAATCAGCCCCAGCATTTT.